This entry lists 10 T cell receptor beta chains sequenced from one sample in a study of control samples from healthy donors and cancer patients. Libraries were prepared by immunoSEQ multiplex PCR; TCRdb keeps only in-frame clonotypes and omits some of them. The sample shows 150,000 to 190,000 clones, over 90% of them seen only once. Sequencing used blood. The receptors stem from a man aged 45-60 years in good health.

The sample holds one count of this clone. This CDR3 is also generated by other DNA sequences in the sample. The chain is built from TRBV19 and TRBJ1-5, with TRBD1 as a possible D gene (5 bases). Germline V CDR1 and CDR2: LNHDA, SQIVND (reference sequence). V lost 9 bases to trimming and J lost 4 bases, with 10 bases between them. CDR3 length equals 12 residues. The CDR3 sequence: CASRDLNQPQHF. CDR3 coding DNA: TGTGCCAGCCGGGACCTTAATCAGCCCCAGCATTTT.

The J gene is TRBJ1-4, the V gene TRBV28, with D possibly TRBD1 on 5 matching bases. The CDR3 has 15 residues. Germline-derived CDR1 and CDR2 are MDHEN and SYDVKM. The ends were cut back, 2 bases at V and 6 bases at J, with 13 bases in the middle. In DNA, the CDR3 is TGTGCCAGCAGTTTACCTACAGGACAATATGAAAAACTGTTTTTT. Translating gives CASSLPTGQYEKLFF.

J is TRBJ2-1 and V is TRBV18, with D tentatively TRBD2 (6 bases). The germline CDR1 and CDR2 sequences are KGHSH and LQKENI. This CDR3 region has 17 residues. The V end was cut by 3 bases, the J end by 5 bases, with 20 bases between. The CDR3: CASSPRGAGRGNNEQFF. The CDR3 DNA sequence: TGTGCCAGCTCACCTCGGGGAGCCGGGAGAGGGAACAATGAGCAGTTCTTC.

The chain uses TRBV14 and TRBJ1-1; D remains unclear. Germline V gene lookup returns CDR1 SGHDN and CDR2 FVKESK. The CDR3 runs 11 residues. Between the trimmed V and J ends, which lost 6 bases and 7 bases, there was a span of 9 bases. The CDR3 DNA reads as TGTGCCAGCAGTCGAATGGGTGAAGCTTTCTTT. It encodes CASSRMGEAFF.

The genes are TRBV7-2 and TRBJ2-7, with a tentative D call TRBD2 (5 bases). With 1 base removed from V and 6 bases from J, the gap between germline ends came to 10 bases. Germline values: CDR1 SGHTA, CDR2 FQGNSA. CDR3 length: 13 amino acids. The CDR3 coding sequence is TGTGCCAGCAGCTTAGACGGGATAAGCGAGCAGTACTTC. This sequence encodes CASSLDGISEQYF.

This rearrangement joins TRBV2 to TRBJ1-5; D not certain. V was trimmed by 7 bases and J by 1 base, leaving 11 bases between them. Germline CDR1 reads SNHLY; CDR2 reads FYNNEI. This CDR3 contains 14 residues. The CDR3 reads CASNGGQSNQPQHF. Written as DNA, the CDR3 is TGTGCCAGCAACGGTGGGCAGAGCAATCAGCCCCAGCATTTT.

CDR3 nucleotide sequence: TGTGCCAGCAGCCTGGCAGCAACCGGGGTCACTGAAGCTTTCTTT. Translating it yields CASSLAATGVTEAFF. The gene calls are TRBV5-6 and TRBJ1-1; D remains ambiguous. This CDR3 is 15 amino acids long. Between the trimmed V and J ends, which lost 4 bases and 4 bases, there was a span of 17 bases. Germline V gene lookup returns CDR1 SGHDT and CDR2 YYEEEE.

The rearrangement links TRBV11-2 to TRBJ1-3; tentative D call: TRBD1 (6 bases). The V gene's germline CDR1 is SGHAT and CDR2 FQNNGV. The CDR3 loop spans 15 amino acids. V was cut by 3 bases and J by 1 base, with 10 bases left in between. DNA for the CDR3: TGTGCCAGCAGCTTCCTAAGGGGGTCTGGAAACACCATATATTTT. Its translation: CASSFLRGSGNTIYF.

The chain couples TRBV30 to TRBJ1-5; 9 bases map to TRBD1. The CDR3 is made up of 15 amino acids. Germline V gene data show CDR1 as GTSNPN and CDR2 as SVGIG (reference sequence). V was clipped by 2 bases and J by 5 bases; unmatched bases: 7. CDR3 in DNA: TGTGCCTGGAGTAAAAGGGACAGGGAGGATCAGCCCCAGCATTTT. It translates to CAWSKRDREDQPQHF.

The chain joins TRBV10-2 to TRBJ2-7; 7 bases are shared with TRBD1. V trimming: 3 bases; J trimming: 2 bases; junction bases outside the gene matches: 4. CDR3 length equals 14 residues. Germline V gene lookup returns CDR1 WSHSY and CDR2 SAAADI. This chain's CDR3 is CASSDRGLTYEQYF. The CDR3, as DNA: TGCGCCAGCAGTGATAGGGGGCTGACCTACGAGCAGTACTTC.